Listed here are 9 T cell receptor beta chains from one sample, sequenced in a study of tumor and adjacent non-tumor tissue in lung cancer. No cell sorting was done before RNA was extracted from the tissue. The normal lung tissue was taken more than 3 cm from the tumor edge. TCRbeta libraries were built with three rounds of nested PCR, modified from ARM-PCR. TCRdb re-analysed the multiplex PCR reads in MiXCR, keeping a single row per CDR3 protein. The repertoire has 85,000 to 130,000 distinct CDR3 sequences, over 55% of them found once; the top ten carry about 19%. The sequenced sample was distant non-tumor lung tissue. The source is a man aged 25-45 years with non-small cell lung cancer.

CDR3 amino acids: CTSSLAVFGGSPLHF. CDR3 sequence (DNA): TGTACTAGCAGCCTTGCCGTTTTCGGCGGTTCACCCCTCCACTTT. V usage is TRBV11-3 and J usage is TRBJ1-6; the D is unclear. This CDR3 is built from 15 residues. Germline CDR1 SGHNT, CDR2 YENEEA.

This clonotype was recorded at least ten times. The gene calls are TRBV10-3 and TRBJ1-1; D gene ambiguous. Germline V gene sequence: CDR1 ENHRY, CDR2 SYGVKD. The CDR3 runs to 16 residues. V dropped 6 bases and J dropped 4 bases, with 21 bases sitting between them. Here the CDR3 DNA reads TGTGCCATCAGACGGTCAGTGGCGGGCGCGTCCACTGAAGCTTTCTTT. This sequence encodes CAIRRSVAGASTEAFF.

This clonotype has at least ten counts. Here the CDR3 DNA reads TGTGCCGTCGGGCAGGGGCCGGAGACCCAGTACTTC. Translating gives CAVGQGPETQYF. The rearrangement links TRBV24-1 to TRBJ2-5; a possible D gene is TRBD1 (6 bases). The CDR3 length is 12 residues. Trimming took 12 bases from V and 5 from J, leaving 15 bases between them. From germline, CDR1 is KGHDR and CDR2 SFDVKD.

On this clonotype itself: A much larger clone lies a single base off, so this may be a read error. The rearrangement uses TRBV5-5 and TRBJ1-1; no definite D call. This CDR3 has 14 residues. CDR1 and CDR2 (germline): SGHKS, YYEKEE (reference sequence). Trimming took 2 bases from V and 2 from J, leaving 10 bases between them. CDR3 loop: CASSLEHTNTEAFF. Here the CDR3 DNA reads TGTGCCAGCAGCTTAGAACACACCAACACTGAAGCTTTCTTT.

This clonotype was seen more than once but under ten times. Compared with germline, one end of the junction differs, possibly owing to a read error. The rearrangement joins TRBV4-1 to TRBJ2-1; no reliable D call. The CDR3 runs 15 residues. Germline V gives CDR1 MGHRA, CDR2 YSYEKL. The DNA of the CDR3 is TGCGCCAGCAGCCAACACAGCGACCCTTACAAAGAGCAATTCTTC. It translates to CASSQHSDPYKEQFF.

Comment on this clonotype: The junction departs from the called germline gene at one end, perhaps through a read error. V usage is TRBV11-2 and J usage is TRBJ2-3, with no clear D. The better agreement between TRBJ1-5 and the DNA end casts doubt on the J call. Germline CDR1 and CDR2: SGHAT and FQNNGV. The CDR3 contains 12 residues. CDR3 loop: CASSLEREAQHF. For the CDR3, the DNA is TGTGCCAGTAGCTTAGAGCGCGAAGCGCAGCATTTT.

Turning to this clonotype: An end of the junction does not agree with germline; a read error may underlie this. V is TRBV20-1 and J is TRBJ2-1, with 8 positions matching TRBD2. Germline V lookup: CDR1 DFQATT, CDR2 SNEGSKA (reference sequence). The CDR3 covers 16 residues. The CDR3 here is CSARYPTSGSYDEQFF. In DNA form, the CDR3 reads TGCAGTGCTAGATATCCCACTAGCGGCTCCTACGATGAGCAGTTCTTC.

Sample share makes this clonotype medium-sized (0.01 to 0.1%). V usage is TRBV20-1 and J usage is TRBJ2-2, with no clear D. The CDR3 sequence is 13 residues long. V lost 6 bases, J lost 3 bases, and 11 bases lay in between. In germline, CDR1 is DFQATT, CDR2 SNEGSKA (reference sequence). The CDR3 DNA sequence: TGCAGTGCCCAGAGAGTGGACACCGGGGAGCTGTTTTTT. This sequence encodes CSAQRVDTGELFF.

The CDR3 loop is CGTSDGRMYGYTF. The CDR3 coding sequence is TGCGGCACTTCGGACGGTCGGATGTATGGCTACACCTTC. V and J are TRBV29-1 and TRBJ1-2; D unresolved. The CDR3 extends over 13 amino acids. CDR1 is SQVTM, CDR2 ANQGSEA, per germline.